These 10 T cell receptor beta chains share one sample of origin, sequenced in a study of blood T cells in healthy people across ages. A second PCR of about 6 to 11 cycles used a sample-barcoded 5' primer and a J-beta primer mix. Via MiXCR, TCRdb re-called the 5' RACE reads, giving one row per CDR3 protein. The data contain over 1.5 million distinct CDR3 sequences, about 50% of them singletons. The specimen was blood. Source of these receptors: a woman in her thirties or forties in good health.

The chain carries TRBV2 and TRBJ1-6, with D possibly being TRBD1 (6 bases). The CDR3 is 15 residues long. The V gene's germline CDR1 is SNHLY and CDR2 FYNNEI. V was trimmed by 5 bases and J by 6 bases, leaving 14 bases between them. Written as DNA, the CDR3 is TGTGCCAGCAGTCTCAGGGGACCTCCTAATTCACCCCTCCACTTT. This sequence encodes CASSLRGPPNSPLHF.

This clonotype has just a few counts. V usage is TRBV15 and J usage is TRBJ2-5, with D uncertain. The CDR3 totals 14 residues. The V and J ends lost 5 bases and 2 bases respectively, with 12 bases between them. In germline, CDR1 is LNHNV, CDR2 YYDKDF (reference sequence). In DNA form, the CDR3 reads TGTGCCACCAGCTCACGGTTAGGACAAGAGACCCAGTACTTC. This sequence encodes CATSSRLGQETQYF.

The chain combines TRBV20-1 with TRBJ2-1, with 7 nucleotides matching TRBD2. The V segment lost 3 bases and the J segment 0 bases; nucleotides outside the gene matches: 14. CDR1 and CDR2 from the germline V gene are DFQATT and SNEGSKA (reference sequence). The CDR3 contains 18 residues. CDR3 bases: TGCAGTGCTAGTAGTGTTAACCTGGGGGGGAGCTCCTACAATGAGCAGTTCTTC. It specifies CSASSVNLGGSSYNEQFF.

The rearrangement links TRBV6-5 to TRBJ2-1; 7 nucleotides match TRBD1. J gave up 10 bases and V 6 bases, and 12 bases lay outside the gene matches. The CDR3 runs 14 residues. CDR1 and CDR2 from the germline V gene are MNHEY and SVGAGI. CDR3 protein: CASSRDRVTYEQFF. The CDR3 bases are TGTGCCAGCAGCCGAGACAGGGTGACCTACGAGCAGTTCTTC.

This clonotype has only a few counts. V gene TRBV28 combines with J gene TRBJ1-2; D call uncertain. Trimming pared 5 bases from V and 4 bases from J, leaving 11 bases between. The CDR3 contains 13 residues. The germline V gene has CDR1 MDHEN and CDR2 SYDVKM. The CDR3 here is CASSPGKGYGYTF. The CDR3 coding sequence is TGTGCCAGCAGTCCCGGGAAGGGCTATGGCTACACCTTC.

V gene TRBV29-1 combines with J gene TRBJ2-1, with 12 nucleotides matching TRBD2. V was pared by 4 bases and J by 8 bases, with 6 bases of the junction left unmatched. CDR3 length: 14 residues. Germline-derived CDR1 and CDR2 are SQVTM and ANQGSEA. The CDR3 sequence: CSVGLAGGQHEQFF. The CDR3 DNA reads TGCAGCGTTGGGCTAGCGGGGGGGCAGCATGAGCAGTTCTTC.

This clonotype has more than one count but fewer than ten. V is TRBV7-6 and J is TRBJ2-1; the D gene is possibly TRBD1 (6 bases). Germline values: CDR1 SGHVS, CDR2 FNYEAQ. Trimming pared 5 bases from V and 4 bases from J, leaving 18 bases between. The CDR3 is 16 residues long. The CDR3 bases are TGTGCCAGCAGCCAAAACAGGGCAACCGTTTACAATGAGCAGTTCTTC. The encoded protein is CASSQNRATVYNEQFF.

As regards this clonotype: Mismatch with germline at one junction end may stem from a read error. The chain couples TRBV5-1 to TRBJ2-3; maybe TRBD2 (7 bases). Germline CDR1 reads SGHRS; CDR2 reads YFSETQ. This CDR3 contains 14 residues. The DNA for the CDR3 is TGCGCCGGCAGCTTGGCCGGGGGGCGGGATACGCAGTATTTT. It codes for CAGSLAGGRDTQYF.

The chain uses TRBV4-1 and TRBJ2-7, with D possibly matching TRBD2 (6 bases). This CDR3 has 15 residues. The V end was cut by 3 bases, the J end by 3 bases, with 15 bases between. Germline values: CDR1 MGHRA, CDR2 YSYEKL. The DNA of the CDR3 is TGCGCCAGCAGCCAGGGGGGACCAAGCGACTACGAGCAGTACTTC. It specifies CASSQGGPSDYEQYF.

The rearrangement joins TRBV7-8 to TRBJ2-3, with a possible D match to TRBD1 (6 bases). Deletions cut 0 bases from V and 1 base from J, with 11 bases between. Germline values: CDR1 SGHVS, CDR2 FQNEAQ. The CDR3 is 16 residues long. The CDR3 reads CASSLAQGSGTDTQYF. The CDR3 DNA follows: TGTGCCAGCAGCTTAGCGCAGGGGAGCGGCACAGATACGCAGTATTTT.